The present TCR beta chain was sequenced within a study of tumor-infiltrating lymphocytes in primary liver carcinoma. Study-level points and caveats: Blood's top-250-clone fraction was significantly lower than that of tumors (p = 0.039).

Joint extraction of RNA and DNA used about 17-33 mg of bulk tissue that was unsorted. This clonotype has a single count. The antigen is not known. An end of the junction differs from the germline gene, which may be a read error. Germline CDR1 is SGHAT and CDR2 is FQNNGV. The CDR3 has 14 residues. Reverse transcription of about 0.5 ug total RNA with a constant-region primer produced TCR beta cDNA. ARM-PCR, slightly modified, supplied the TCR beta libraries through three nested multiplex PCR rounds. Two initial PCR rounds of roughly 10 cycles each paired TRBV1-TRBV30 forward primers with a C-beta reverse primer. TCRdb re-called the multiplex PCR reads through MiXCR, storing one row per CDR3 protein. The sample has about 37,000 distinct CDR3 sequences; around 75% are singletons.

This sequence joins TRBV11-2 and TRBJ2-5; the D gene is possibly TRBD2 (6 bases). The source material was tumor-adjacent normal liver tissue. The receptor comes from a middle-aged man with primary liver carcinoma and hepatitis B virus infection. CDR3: CASNLEVGRGTQYF. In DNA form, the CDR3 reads TGTGCCAGCAACTTAGAGGTAGGGCGGGGGACCCAGTACTTC. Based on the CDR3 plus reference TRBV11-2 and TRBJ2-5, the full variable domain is EAGVAQSPRYKIIEKRQSVAFWCNPISGHATLYWYQQILGQGPKLLIQFQNNGVVDDSQLPKDRFSAERLKGVDSTLKIQPAKLEDSAVYLCASNLEVGRGTQYFGPGTRLLVL.